The rows below give T cell receptor beta chains drawn from one sample of a study of T cell repertoires in cytomegalovirus infection. TCRdb redid the calling of the reads with MiXCR, one entry per CDR3 protein. The table shows around 140,000 distinct CDR3 sequences, with around 32% occurring only once. No antigen is known for these receptors. Sequenced material: CD8+ T cells from cultured PBMCs, taken from culture after CMV antigen stimulation. The receptors here all came from a human donor in good health (CMV status not recorded). Some clones in this sample may be carry-over from other donors' samples. Both conserved end residues are part of each CDR3. D genes are given only for firm matches. Not every row has a clone size; where given, it reads once, few, many or a size class.

clone_size d_call j_call v_call cdr3_length cdr3_nt cdr3_aa
many TRBD1 TRBJ2-7 TRBV7-6 17 TGTGCCAGCAGTCTAGAGGAGGCAGGGGGTTACCTCTACGAGCAGTACTTC CASSLEEAGGYLYEQYF
many TRBD1 TRBJ1-5 TRBV12-3/TRBV12-4 15 TGTGCCAGCAGTACGGGACAGACAAGCAATCAGCCCCAGCATTTT CASSTGQTSNQPQHF
NA NA TRBJ2-7 TRBV12-3/TRBV12-4 12 TGTGCCAGCAGTGGAGACATTTACGAGCAGTACTTC CASSGDIYEQYF
NA NA TRBJ1-1 TRBV2 14 TGTGCCAGCAGATGGACGCCGATGAACACTGAAGCTTTCTTT CASRWTPMNTEAFF
NA NA TRBJ1-1 TRBV6-6 16 TGTGCCAGCAGTCCGACACAGGGAGGGGTGAACACTGAAGCTTTCTTT CASSPTQGGVNTEAFF
NA NA TRBJ1-5 TRBV6-1 12 TGTGCCAGCAGTGAGCACCTGGGTGTAGGGCATTTT CASSEHLGVGHF
NA NA TRBJ2-2 TRBV7-8 13 TGTGCCAGCAGCTTAGCCGGCACCGGGGAGCTGTTTTTT CASSLAGTGELFF
many NA TRBJ2-3 TRBV7-8 14 TGTGCCAGCAGCTTAACGGGGACCCTTGATACGCAGTATTTT CASSLTGTLDTQYF
NA NA TRBJ2-3 TRBV11-1 14 TGTGCCAGCAGCGTATACCGGCCTGGGGATACGCAGTATTTT CASSVYRPGDTQYF
many NA TRBJ2-7 TRBV28 13 TGTGCCAGCACAGAGGACTCGGCGGGTGAGCAGTACTTC CASTEDSAGEQYF
few NA TRBJ2-7 TRBV28 13 TGTGCCAGCAGTTTTAGGGAGATCCACGAGCAGTACTTC CASSFREIHEQYF
NA NA TRBJ1-2 TRBV2 16 TGTGCCAGCGACGGGAGACCACGGGGGCATAACTATGGCTACACCTTC CASDGRPRGHNYGYTF
NA NA TRBJ2-2 TRBV19 16 TGTGCCAGTAGTACGGCACCGGGGGCGAACACCGGGGAGCTGTTTTTT CASSTAPGANTGELFF
NA NA TRBJ1-2 TRBV4-2 12 TGTGCCAGCAGCCAAGGAGTCTCCGGCTACACCTTC CASSQGVSGYTF
NA NA TRBJ2-2 TRBV12-3/TRBV12-4 12 TGTGCCAGCATTGCTGAGGCCGGGGAGCTGTTTTTT CASIAEAGELFF
NA NA TRBJ1-2 TRBV6-2/TRBV6-3 14 TGTGCCAGCAGTTACGGACAGACGTCCTATGGCTACACCTTC CASSYGQTSYGYTF
NA TRBD2 TRBJ2-1 TRBV9 15 TGTGCCAGCACTTCTAGCGGGGGGGCCGCAGGTGAGCAGTTCTTC CASTSSGGAAGEQFF
many NA TRBJ2-7 TRBV20-1 17 TGCAGTGCTAGAGATCTGGCCGAGACAGGGAGGGGGGTCGAGCAGTACTTC CSARDLAETGRGVEQYF
NA NA TRBJ2-1 TRBV5-4 16 TGTGCCAGCAGCGTAGATACCACACCAGGGTACAATGAGCAGTTCTTC CASSVDTTPGYNEQFF
few NA TRBJ2-7 TRBV6-5 11 TGTGCCAGCAGTTTAGGGCCCGAGCAGTACTTC CASSLGPEQYF
NA NA TRBJ2-3 TRBV27 12 TGTGCCAGCAGTTCCCATCCGGATACGCAGTATTTT CASSSHPDTQYF
NA NA TRBJ1-1 TRBV19 13 TGTGCCAGTAGTATCGGTCTGATCACTGAAGCTTTCTTT CASSIGLITEAFF
NA NA TRBJ2-3 TRBV6-4 14 TGTGCCAGCAGTGACGGCACAGGCACAGATACGCAGTATTTT CASSDGTGTDTQYF
few NA TRBJ1-1 TRBV7-9 14 TGTGCCAGCAGCTTAGGTGGCGGAGAGACTGAAGCTTTCTTT CASSLGGGETEAFF
few NA TRBJ2-5 TRBV12-3/TRBV12-4 13 TGTGCCAGCAGTTTCAGGGCCCAAGAGACCCAGTACTTC CASSFRAQETQYF
NA NA TRBJ2-5 TRBV3-1 16 TGTGCCAGCAGCCAACCGACCCCGAAAAGCCAAGAGACCCAGTACTTC CASSQPTPKSQETQYF
NA NA TRBJ2-2 TRBV5-4 13 TGTGCCAGCAGCCAGGGCTACACCGGGGAGCTGTTTTTT CASSQGYTGELFF
NA TRBD1 TRBJ2-5 TRBV6-6 16 TGTGCCAGCAGTTCCATCGACAGGGCCCCCCAAGAGACCCAGTACTTC CASSSIDRAPQETQYF
NA NA TRBJ2-1 TRBV5-6 14 TGTGCCAGCAGCTTCAGGGTAGTTATGAATGAGCAGTTCTTC CASSFRVVMNEQFF
NA NA TRBJ1-1 TRBV27 11 TGTGCCAGCAGGGTGAACACTGAAGCTTTCTTT CASRVNTEAFF
NA NA TRBJ1-1 TRBV28 15 TGTGCCAGCAGTTTAAGCGGGGGAGGGCTGGTTGAAGCTTTCTTT CASSLSGGGLVEAFF
NA NA TRBJ2-7 TRBV4-1 15 TGCGCCAGCAGCCAAGATCGCGGATACTCCTACGAGCAGTACTTC CASSQDRGYSYEQYF
NA NA TRBJ1-5 TRBV20-1 13 TGCAGTGCTAGACAGGAACTCAATCAGCCCCAGCATTTT CSARQELNQPQHF
many TRBD2 TRBJ2-5 TRBV4-1 20 TGCGCCAGCAGCCAAGATAGGGGGATGACTAGCGGGGGGAGAGGAGAGACCCAGTACTTC CASSQDRGMTSGGRGETQYF
NA NA TRBJ2-1 TRBV15 15 TGTGCCACCAGTAGAGAGAGGTCCTCCTACAATGAGCAGTTCTTC CATSRERSSYNEQFF